A single sample gave rise to the 17 T cell receptor beta chains below, sequenced in a study of blood T cell repertoires in COVID-19. Repertoires were generated with immunoSEQ multiplex PCR, while TCRdb's copy carries only in-frame clones and drops some. This table has tens of thousands of clones, roughly nine tenths appearing once. The specimen was peripheral blood. These receptors all stem from an older woman with acute or convalescent COVID-19.

This chain links TRBV28 with TRBJ2-5, with 7 positions matching TRBD2. The germline V gene encodes CDR1 MDHEN and CDR2 SYDVKM. Trimming took 6 bases from V and 4 from J; bases not matched to a gene: 14. The CDR3 totals 16 residues. CDR3 bases: TGTGCCAGCAGACGGTCCGGGAGGACTGGAATAGAGACCCAGTACTTC. Translated, it gives CASRRSGRTGIETQYF.

The chain recombines TRBV5-1 with TRBJ2-1; 7 positions agree with TRBD1. CDR1 is SGHRS, CDR2 YFSETQ, per germline. The trim removed 0 bases at V and 3 bases at J, leaving 3 bases unmatched. The CDR3 runs 15 residues. The CDR3 nucleotides are TGCGCCAGCAGCTTGGCGAGGGACAGCTACAATGAGCAGTTCTTC. This sequence encodes CASSLARDSYNEQFF. Variable domain in full (rest from reference TRBV5-1 and TRBJ2-1): KAGVTQTPRYLIKTRGQQVTLSCSPISGHRSVSWYQQTPGQGLQFLFEYFSETQRNKGNFPGRFSGRQFSNSRSEMNVSTLELGDSALYLCASSLARDSYNEQFFGPGTRLTVL.

The CDR3, as DNA: TGTGCCAGCAGTGCCGTGACAGACACTGAAGCTTTCTTT. Amino acids: CASSAVTDTEAFF. The chain has TRBV2 and TRBJ1-1; a possible D gene is TRBD1 (5 bases). The CDR3 is 13 residues long. From germline, CDR1 is SNHLY and CDR2 FYNNEI. V lost 4 bases and J 3 bases, leaving 9 bases between the germline ends.

The CDR3 loop is CASSLGSRYGYTF. The CDR3 nucleotides are TGTGCCAGCAGCTTGGGCAGCAGATATGGCTACACCTTC. The chain is built from TRBV11-2 and TRBJ1-2; D unresolved. Germline assignment: CDR1 SGHAT and CDR2 FQNNGV. This CDR3 spans 13 amino acids. The V and J ends lost 3 bases and 5 bases respectively, with 10 bases between them.

Here the CDR3 reads CASSQETASESRQLHF. Written as DNA, the CDR3 is TGCGCCAGCAGCCAAGAGACAGCTAGCGAGTCAAGACAGCTCCACTTT. The rearrangement links TRBV4-1 to TRBJ1-6, with D possibly TRBD1 on 5 matching bases. V was pared by 0 bases and J by 16 bases, with 22 bases between. The length of the CDR3 is 16 residues. Germline CDR1 and CDR2: MGHRA and YSYEKL.

This clone was detected a few times. This chain joins TRBV19 and TRBJ1-5; 9 nucleotides align to TRBD1. This CDR3 is 16 amino acids long. CDR1 is LNHDA and CDR2 is SQIVND in the germline V gene (reference sequence). Trimming removed 5 bases from V and 6 bases from J; junction bases left unmatched: 11. This CDR3 is CASSFFWDREGQPQHF. In DNA form, the CDR3 reads TGTGCCAGTAGTTTTTTTTGGGACAGGGAAGGTCAGCCCCAGCATTTT.

The J gene is TRBJ1-5, the V gene TRBV28, with 8 bases matching TRBD1. Unmatched junction bases numbered 15, after V lost 6 bases and J lost 2 bases. Germline V gene lookup returns CDR1 MDHEN and CDR2 SYDVKM. The CDR3 extends over 18 amino acids. Here the CDR3 DNA reads TGTGCCAGCAGGCGGCGGAGACAGGGGAATAGGGGCAATCAGCCCCAGCATTTT. Protein sequence: CASRRRRQGNRGNQPQHF.

The chain couples TRBV27 to TRBJ1-5; 7 bases fit TRBD1. The CDR3 sequence is 16 residues long. The germline V gene encodes CDR1 MNHEY and CDR2 SMNVEV (reference sequence). J lost 6 bases, V lost 5 bases, and 13 bases had no gene match. CDR3: CASSQGIQGIAQPQHF. CDR3 coding DNA: TGTGCCAGCAGTCAAGGGATACAGGGGATAGCTCAGCCCCAGCATTTT.

The chain's CDR3 is CASSPPTGREAFF. CDR3 DNA: TGTGCCAGCAGTCCCCCGACAGGGCGCGAAGCTTTCTTT. This rearrangement joins TRBV27 to TRBJ1-1; 7 bases line up with TRBD1. The CDR3 is 13 residues long. Germline lookup yields CDR1 MNHEY and CDR2 SMNVEV (reference sequence). The J segment lost 8 bases and the V segment lost 5 bases, leaving 8 bases of the junction unmatched.

This clone occurred a few times. The rearrangement links TRBV28 to TRBJ1-2, with TRBD1 matching over 9 bases. With V trimmed by 3 bases and J by 1 base, 3 bases remained unmatched. Germline lookup yields CDR1 MDHEN and CDR2 SYDVKM. This CDR3 has 15 residues. DNA of the CDR3: TGTGCCAGCAGTTTGACAGGGGGAGTTAACTATGGCTACACCTTC. Translated, it gives CASSLTGGVNYGYTF.

This rearrangement joins TRBV9 to TRBJ2-2; TRBD2 agrees at 7 bases. The CDR3 is 14 residues long. Germline V gene sequence: CDR1 SGDLS, CDR2 YYNGEE. After removal of 0 bases from V and 4 bases from J, the junction contained 0 bases not matched to a gene. The CDR3: CASSVAGGTGELFF. CDR3 bases: TGTGCCAGCAGCGTAGCGGGGGGCACCGGGGAGCTGTTTTTT.

The chain uses TRBV27 and TRBJ1-1; D is perhaps TRBD1 (5 bases). Trimming took 5 bases from V and 1 from J, leaving 14 bases between them. CDR3 length: 15 residues. The germline gives CDR1 MNHEY, CDR2 SMNVEV (reference sequence). The CDR3 here is CASSILGVANTEAFF. The DNA for the CDR3 is TGTGCCAGCAGTATTCTAGGGGTTGCGAACACTGAAGCTTTCTTT.

The chain uses TRBV18 and TRBJ2-1; a weak D match, TRBD2 (6 bases). V was shortened by 7 bases and J by 5 bases, with 15 bases between the two germline ends. CDR3 length: 14 amino acids. In germline, CDR1 is KGHSH, CDR2 LQKENI. CDR3 amino acids: CASCSRGLDNEQFF. CDR3 sequence (DNA): TGTGCCAGCTGCTCCCGGGGACTGGACAATGAGCAGTTCTTC. Complete variable domain (other parts from reference TRBV18 and TRBJ2-1): NAGVMQNPRHLVRRRGQEARLRCSPMKGHSHVYWYRQLPEEGLKFMVYLQKENIIDESGMPKERFSAEFPKEGPSILRIQQVVRGDSAAYFCASCSRGLDNEQFFGPGTRLTVL.

The V call is TRBV5-4, the J call TRBJ2-7; TRBD1 matches at 9 bases. This CDR3 is built from 14 residues. J was trimmed by 4 bases and V by 4 bases; bases with no gene match: 6. CDR1 SGHNT and CDR2 YYREEE come from the germline V gene (reference sequence). The chain's CDR3 is CASSADRGVYEQYF. The CDR3 DNA reads as TGTGCCAGCAGCGCGGACAGGGGTGTGTACGAGCAGTACTTC.

The chain has TRBV19 and TRBJ2-1; 11 positions agree with TRBD2. CDR1 LNHDA and CDR2 SQIVND come from the germline V gene (reference sequence). V gave up 4 bases and J gave up 7 bases; unmatched junction bases: 6. This CDR3 comprises 15 residues. The CDR3 loop reads CASSRLAGPSNEQFF. The CDR3 bases are TGTGCCAGTAGTAGACTAGCGGGGCCGTCTAATGAGCAGTTCTTC.

The rearrangement uses TRBV28 and TRBJ1-1, with D hard to call. This CDR3 comprises 14 residues. V was clipped by 9 bases and J by 0 bases, with 14 bases between them. Germline CDR1 reads MDHEN; CDR2 reads SYDVKM. In DNA form, the CDR3 reads TGTGCCAGTCGCGCGCGGATGATGAACACTGAAGCTTTCTTT. As protein: CASRARMMNTEAFF.

DNA for the CDR3: TGTGCCAGCAGCTTCGGACAGGGGGCACACAATGAGCAGTTCTTC. Translating gives CASSFGQGAHNEQFF. The genes are TRBV11-2 and TRBJ2-1; 11 positions match TRBD1. The length of the CDR3 is 15 residues. Germline V gene sequence: CDR1 SGHAT, CDR2 FQNNGV. The V segment lost 3 bases and the J segment 5 bases; nucleotides outside the gene matches: 3.